The sequence of this T cell receptor beta chain was determined in a study of T cells in Graves' hyperthyroidism and ophthalmopathy. Study-level background: Blood from the periphery was taken at initial diagnosis, before any treatment.

As for this clonotype: It may be a read error: a sequence one base away is much more abundant.

From RNA transcripts, TCR beta CDR3 regions were amplified. The TCR CDR3 was amplified in a first-round RT-PCR using the HTBI primer set. TCRdb reprocessed the multiplex PCR reads with MiXCR, giving one entry per CDR3 protein. Among fewer than 500,000 distinct CDR3 sequences listed, roughly 13% were seen once. This clonotype was sampled from a man aged 30-40 years with Graves' hyperthyroidism that later progressed to Graves' ophthalmopathy. The sample taken for sequencing was blood.

CDR3 DNA sequence: TGCAGCGTTGAAGTGCAGAGTGGCCAGCCCCAGCATTTT. This codes for CSVEVQSGQPQHF. J is TRBJ1-5 and V is TRBV29-1; no clear D. The CDR3 totals 13 residues. Looked up from germline, CDR1 is SQVTM and CDR2 is ANQGSEA. V was cut by 1 base and J by 7 bases, with 11 bases left in between.